This entry is about one T cell receptor beta chain. The data are from a study of blood T cells in healthy people across ages. This CDR3 region has 18 residues. Using a J-beta primer mix together with a sample-barcoded 5' primer, a second PCR was run for 7 to 11 cycles. From the 5' RACE reads, TCRdb called clonotypes with MiXCR, one entry per CDR3 protein. There are approximately 790,000 distinct CDR3 sequences in the sample; about 62% occur only once, and about a quarter lies in the top ten. Input material: blood. The chain joins TRBV21-1 to TRBJ2-1; TRBD2, the table's D call, was not compared with the DNA. TRBV21-1 counts as a pseudogene. The receptor's source is a man in his thirties or forties in good health. Written as DNA, the CDR3 is TGTGCCAGCAGCAAAGGGTTTGGGTCTAGCGGGACCTACAATGAGCAGTTCTTC. This codes for CASSKGFGSSGTYNEQFF.